The clone carrying this TCR beta chain was found a few times. No antigen is known for it. Germline CDR1 LGHNT, CDR2 FRNRAP. The CDR3 is 14 amino acids. V trimming: 6 bases; J trimming: 8 bases; junction bases outside the gene matches: 8. This entry comes from a study of T cell responses to AZD1222 COVID-19 vaccine. Study-level information: Whether given at about 4 or about 12 weeks, second doses were pooled. General study points: Variant regions that are unmutated are reportedly the target of nearly half of spike-specific TCRs. Repertoires in all cases were sampled only once the peak T cell response had passed.

The data were produced by immunoSEQ multiplex PCR, yet TCRdb's version contains in-frame clones alone and is incomplete. The data hold over 100,000 clones, with 88% observed a single time. The receptor was isolated from an adult in good health. Sequenced here: peripheral blood, sampled on day 0 of AZD1222 vaccination. This chain uses TRBV12-5 with TRBJ1-2, with 11 bases fitting TRBD1. The CDR3 DNA follows: TGTGCTAGTGGACGGACAGGGGGCTGGTCGGGCTACACCTTC. Translating it yields CASGRTGGWSGYTF. The full variable domain, completed using reference TRBV12-5 and TRBJ1-2, is DARVTQTPRHKVTEMGQEVTMRCQPILGHNTVFWYRQTMMQGLELLAYFRNRAPLDDSGMPKDRFSAEMPDATLATLKIQPSEPRDSAVYFCASGRTGGWSGYTFGSGTRLTVV.